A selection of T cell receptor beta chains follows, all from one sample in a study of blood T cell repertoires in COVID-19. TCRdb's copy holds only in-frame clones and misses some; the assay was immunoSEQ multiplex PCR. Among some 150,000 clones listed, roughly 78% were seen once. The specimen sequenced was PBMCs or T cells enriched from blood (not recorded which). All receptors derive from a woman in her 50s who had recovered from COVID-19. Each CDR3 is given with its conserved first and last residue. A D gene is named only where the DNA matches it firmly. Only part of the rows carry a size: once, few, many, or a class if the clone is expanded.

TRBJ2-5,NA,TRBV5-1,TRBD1,CASSPTRLTGGVQETQYF,TGCGCCAGCAGCCCTACCCGGCTGACAGGGGGGGTCCAAGAGACCCAGTACTTC
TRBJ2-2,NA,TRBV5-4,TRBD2,CASSPGTSGAGTGELFF,TGTGCCAGCAGCCCGGGGACTAGCGGGGCGGGCACCGGGGAGCTGTTTTTT
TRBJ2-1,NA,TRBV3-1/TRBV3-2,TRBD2,CASSRLARDNEQFF,TGTGCCAGCAGTCGACTAGCGAGAGACAATGAGCAGTTCTTC
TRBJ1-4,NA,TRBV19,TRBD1,CASSMPGQAAEKLFF,TGTGCCAGTAGTATGCCGGGACAGGCGGCTGAAAAACTGTTTTTT
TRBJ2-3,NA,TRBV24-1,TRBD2,CATSEGSGGLGGTDTQYF,TGTGCCACCAGTGAGGGTAGCGGGGGGTTGGGGGGCACAGATACGCAGTATTTT
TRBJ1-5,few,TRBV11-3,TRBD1,CASSSRGQGNYSNQPQHF,TGTGCCAGCAGCTCGCGGGGACAGGGAAATTATAGCAATCAGCCCCAGCATTTT
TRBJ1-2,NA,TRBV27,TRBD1,CASDGTGGEDGYTF,TGTGCCAGCGACGGGACAGGGGGCGAAGATGGCTACACCTTC
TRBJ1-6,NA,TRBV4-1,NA,CASSPTERGSSPLHF,TGCGCCAGCAGCCCGACGGAACGGGGATCTTCACCCCTCCACTTT
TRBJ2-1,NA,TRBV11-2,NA,CASSTQRTGGDEQFF,TGTGCCAGCAGCACACAAAGAACAGGGGGGGATGAGCAGTTCTTC
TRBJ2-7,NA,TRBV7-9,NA,CASSLGQFYEQYF,TGTGCCAGCAGCTTAGGACAGTTCTACGAGCAGTACTTC
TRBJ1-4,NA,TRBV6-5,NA,CASSSQGYNEKLFF,TGTGCCAGCAGCTCACAGGGTTATAATGAAAAACTGTTTTTT
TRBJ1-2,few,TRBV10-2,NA,CASSETEALPTNYGYTF,TGCGCCAGCAGCGAGACAGAAGCTCTTCCTACTAACTATGGCTACACCTTC
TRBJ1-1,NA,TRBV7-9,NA,CASSLAGDTEAFF,TGTGCCAGCAGCTTGGCAGGGGACACTGAAGCTTTCTTT
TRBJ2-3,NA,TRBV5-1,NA,CASSLAGIGADTQYF,TGCGCCAGCAGCTTGGCGGGAATTGGTGCAGATACGCAGTATTTT
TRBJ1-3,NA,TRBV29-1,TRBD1,CSVAGGGNTIYF,TGCAGCGTGGCAGGGGGTGGAAACACCATATATTTT
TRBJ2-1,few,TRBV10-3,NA,CAISETGQGLDEQFF,TGTGCCATCAGTGAAACGGGGCAGGGGCTTGATGAGCAGTTCTTC
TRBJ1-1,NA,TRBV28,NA,CASSLRVLNTEAFF,TGTGCCAGCAGTTTAAGAGTTTTGAACACTGAAGCTTTCTTT
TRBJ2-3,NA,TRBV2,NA,CASSGRGLSTDTQYF,TGTGCCAGCAGTGGGAGGGGGCTAAGCACAGATACGCAGTATTTT
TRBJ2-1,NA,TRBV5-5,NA,CASSFGRGTYNEQFF,TGTGCCAGCAGTTTCGGAAGGGGTACCTACAATGAGCAGTTCTTC
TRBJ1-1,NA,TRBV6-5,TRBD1,CASSYSKTGGTEAFF,TGTGCCAGCAGTTACTCAAAGACAGGGGGGACTGAAGCTTTCTTT
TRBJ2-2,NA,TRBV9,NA,CASSTREAGELFF,TGTGCCAGCAGCACCCGAGAGGCCGGGGAGCTGTTTTTT
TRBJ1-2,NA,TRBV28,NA,CASGKGNNYGYTF,TGTGCCAGCGGTAAGGGGAACAACTATGGCTACACCTTC
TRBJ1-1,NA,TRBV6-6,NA,CASSPQGNTEAFF,TGTGCCAGCAGCCCACAGGGCAACACTGAAGCTTTCTTT
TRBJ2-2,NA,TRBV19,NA,CGAAGSLDTGELFF,TGTGGCGCGGCGGGGTCTTTGGACACCGGGGAGCTGTTTTTT
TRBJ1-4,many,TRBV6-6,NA,CASKMAEKLFF,TGTGCCAGCAAGATGGCTGAAAAACTGTTTTTT
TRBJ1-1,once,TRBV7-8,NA,CASSLSAHVTERNTEAFF,TGTGCCAGCAGCTTATCTGCTCATGTGACAGAAAGGAACACTGAAGCTTTCTTT
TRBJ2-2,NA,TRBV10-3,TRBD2,CAISFTSGDTGELFF,TGTGCCATTTCCTTTACTAGCGGGGATACCGGGGAGCTGTTTTTT
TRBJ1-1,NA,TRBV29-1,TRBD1,CSGGQGKNTEAFF,TGCAGCGGAGGACAGGGTAAGAACACTGAAGCTTTCTTT
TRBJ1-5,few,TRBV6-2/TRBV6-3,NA,CASSYEGGGNQPQHF,TGTGCCAGCAGTTACGAAGGAGGGGGCAATCAGCCCCAGCATTTT
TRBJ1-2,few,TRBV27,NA,CASSSPSSGYTF,TGTGCCAGCAGTTCCCCCTCGTCTGGCTACACCTTC
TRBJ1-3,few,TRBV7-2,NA,CASSLRPGVGNTIYF,TGTGCCAGCAGCTTACGCCCAGGGGTCGGAAACACCATATATTTT
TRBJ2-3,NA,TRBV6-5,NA,CASSLLRTDTQYF,TGTGCCAGCAGCCTCTTACGGACAGATACGCAGTATTTT
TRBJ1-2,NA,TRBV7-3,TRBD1,CASSPQGQGARGYTF,TGTGCCAGCAGCCCCCAGGGACAGGGGGCGCGTGGCTACACCTTC
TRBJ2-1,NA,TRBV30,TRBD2,CAWMASGGYNEQFF,TGTGCCTGGATGGCTAGCGGGGGGTACAATGAGCAGTTCTTC
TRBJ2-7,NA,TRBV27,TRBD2,CASSLRLAGGYEQYF,TGTGCCAGCAGTTTGAGACTAGCGGGGGGCTACGAGCAGTACTTC
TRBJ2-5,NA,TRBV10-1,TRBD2,CASGSGGIQYF,TGCGCCAGCGGTAGCGGGGGAATCCAGTACTTC
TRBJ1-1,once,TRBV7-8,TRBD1,CASSWTGSVGTEAFF,TGTGCCAGCAGCTGGACAGGGTCGGTGGGCACTGAAGCTTTCTTT
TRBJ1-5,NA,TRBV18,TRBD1,CASSPQQGVQPQHF,TGTGCCAGCTCACCACAACAGGGGGTTCAGCCCCAGCATTTT
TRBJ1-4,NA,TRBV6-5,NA,CASRPEPAGDEKLFF,TGTGCCAGCAGACCCGAGCCGGCGGGGGATGAAAAACTGTTTTTT
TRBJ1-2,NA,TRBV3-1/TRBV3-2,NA,CASSQASSDGYTF,TGTGCCAGCAGCCAAGCAAGTTCAGATGGCTACACCTTC
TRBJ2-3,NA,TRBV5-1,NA,CASSLGQNTDTQYF,TGCGCCAGCAGCTTGGGACAGAACACAGATACGCAGTATTTT
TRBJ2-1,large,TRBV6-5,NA,CASSQGGLEYNEQFF,TGTGCCAGCAGCCAGGGAGGCTTGGAGTACAATGAGCAGTTCTTC
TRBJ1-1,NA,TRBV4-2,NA,CASSQGVGSLTEAFF,TGTGCCAGCAGTCAAGGGGTGGGCAGCTTGACTGAAGCTTTCTTT
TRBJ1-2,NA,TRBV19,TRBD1,CASTGDRAPLSKYGYTF,TGTGCCAGTACCGGGGACAGGGCCCCACTCTCAAAGTATGGCTACACCTTC
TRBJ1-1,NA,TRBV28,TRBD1,CASPPDRGGMNTEAFF,TGTGCCAGCCCACCGGACAGGGGGGGTATGAACACTGAAGCTTTCTTT
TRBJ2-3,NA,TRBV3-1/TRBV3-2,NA,CASSQVTDTQYF,TGTGCCAGCAGCCAAGTAACAGATACGCAGTATTTT